The next 28 T cell receptor beta chains were all read from a single sample in a study of blood T cell repertoires in COVID-19. Here immunoSEQ multiplex PCR was the method, and the copy in TCRdb shows in-frame clones only, minus some. There are 100,000 to 120,000 clones in the sample; 85% to 90% occur only once, and approximately 4.4% lies in the top ten. Sample: peripheral blood. The receptor set was obtained from a woman in her 50s with acute or convalescent COVID-19.

This clone was observed a handful of times. This chain connects TRBV6-5 to TRBJ2-3; TRBD2 aligns across 9 bases. The CDR3 runs to 14 residues. Germline CDR1 is MNHEY and CDR2 is SVGAGI. V shed 5 bases and J 3 bases; nucleotides not matched to a gene: 3. DNA of the CDR3: TGTGCCAGCAGTCGGCGGGAGGGGACAGATACGCAGTATTTT. This encodes CASSRREGTDTQYF.

This rearrangement joins TRBV18 to TRBJ2-7, with 7 nucleotides matching TRBD2. The CDR3 spans 14 residues. CDR1 is KGHSH and CDR2 is LQKENI in the germline V gene. V shed 3 bases and J 3 bases; nucleotides not matched to a gene: 5. CDR3 sequence (DNA): TGTGCCAGCTCACCGCGGGGGAACCGCTACGAGCAGTACTTC. Its protein is CASSPRGNRYEQYF.

Only a few counts were recorded for this clone. The chain uses TRBV27 and TRBJ1-2, with TRBD1 matching 11 bases. The V and J ends lost 3 bases and 8 bases, in that order; junction bases with no gene match: 11. This CDR3 region has 16 residues. Germline V CDR1 and CDR2: MNHEY, SMNVEV (reference sequence). CDR3 residues: CASSFGTGGLGWGYTF. CDR3 nucleotides: TGTGCCAGCAGTTTTGGGACAGGGGGATTAGGGTGGGGCTACACCTTC.

The V and J genes are TRBV23-1 and TRBJ1-5, with 7 bases matching TRBD1. TRBV23-1 falls under the ORF class, with uncertain function. CDR3 length equals 15 residues. V lost 11 bases, J lost 2 bases, and 12 bases stayed unmatched. CDR3 protein: CAGPRQGRRNQPQHF. In nucleotides, the CDR3 is TGCGCCGGGCCGAGACAGGGCCGGCGCAATCAGCCCCAGCATTTT.

The V and J genes are TRBV15 and TRBJ1-5, with no clear D. This CDR3 is built from 16 residues. Germline CDR1 is LNHNV and CDR2 is YYDKDF (reference sequence). V shed 4 bases and J shed 3 bases, with 16 bases lying between them. The CDR3 reads CATSKTLGSTNQPQHF. The CDR3 region has the DNA TGTGCCACCAGCAAAACCCTCGGGTCCACCAATCAGCCCCAGCATTTT.

This clone was counted only a few times. The V call is TRBV3-1 (or the pseudogene TRBV3-2), the J call TRBJ2-3; 12 nucleotides match TRBD2. Germline CDR1 is LGHDT and CDR2 is YNNKEL (reference sequence). V trimming: 6 bases; J trimming: 4 bases; junction bases outside the gene matches: 2. The CDR3 length is 14 residues. CDR3 protein: CASRPSGRADTQYF. The CDR3 bases are TGTGCCAGCAGACCTAGCGGGAGGGCAGATACGCAGTATTTT.

This chain uses TRBV6-6 with TRBJ1-4, with 9 bases that match TRBD1. This CDR3 region has 16 residues. V was pared by 7 bases and J by 0 bases, with 6 bases of the junction left unmatched. The germline gives CDR1 MNHNY, CDR2 SVGAGI (reference sequence). This CDR3 is CASTKDRGATNEKLFF. The CDR3 DNA reads as TGTGCCAGCACCAAGGACAGGGGAGCAACTAATGAAAAACTGTTTTTT.

This chain links TRBV7-9 with TRBJ1-1; D may be TRBD1 (5 bases). This CDR3 comprises 14 residues. Germline assignment: CDR1 SEHNR and CDR2 FQNEAQ (reference sequence). V was clipped by 6 bases and J by 4 bases, with 15 bases between them. In DNA, the CDR3 is TGTGCCAGCAGTTTATGGGCAGGGCCCACTGAAGCTTTCTTT. As protein: CASSLWAGPTEAFF.

The chain joins TRBV15 to TRBJ1-5; no definite D call. The germline V and J ends were trimmed by 1 base and 9 bases, with 13 bases remaining between them. This CDR3 comprises 14 residues. Per the germline V gene, CDR1 is LNHNV and CDR2 is YYDKDF (reference sequence). This CDR3 reads CATSRAEASRPQHF. The CDR3 DNA reads TGTGCCACCAGCAGAGCGGAGGCTAGCCGGCCCCAGCATTTT. Combining the CDR3 with reference TRBV15 and TRBJ1-5 gives the whole variable domain DAMVIQNPRYQVTQFGKPVTLSCSQTLNHNVMYWYQQKSSQAPKLLFHYYDKDFNNEADTPDNFQSRRPNTSFCFLDIRSPGLGDTAMYLCATSRAEASRPQHFGDGTRLSIL.

This clone has a handful of counts. The CDR3 loop is CASSQTTRQVHYF. CDR3 nucleotide sequence: TGCGCCAGCAGCCAGACTACGAGACAGGTTCATTACTTC. The rearrangement uses TRBV4-3 and TRBJ2-7, with D tentatively TRBD1 (6 bases). V dropped 3 bases and J dropped 13 bases, with 19 bases sitting between them. Germline V lookup: CDR1 LGHNA, CDR2 YSLEER. The CDR3 spans 13 residues.

The CDR3 is CASLDRAGANVLTF. As DNA, the CDR3 is TGTGCCAGCTTAGACAGGGCTGGGGCCAACGTCCTGACTTTC. This chain joins TRBV5-6 and TRBJ2-6; 7 bases align to TRBD1. The CDR3 has 14 residues. J gave up 2 bases and V 7 bases, and 3 bases lay outside the gene matches. Germline lookup yields CDR1 SGHDT and CDR2 YYEEEE.

The gene calls are TRBV4-2 and TRBJ1-5; D is unclear. The V and J ends lost 0 bases and 5 bases respectively, with 11 bases between them. The CDR3 contains 15 residues. CDR1 is LGHNA and CDR2 is YNFKEQ in the germline V gene. CDR3 sequence reads: CASSQDMAYDQPQHF. The CDR3 nucleotides are TGTGCCAGCAGCCAAGATATGGCTTACGATCAGCCCCAGCATTTT.

V is TRBV12-3 or TRBV12-4 and J is TRBJ2-1, with D uncertain. V lost 7 bases and J 5 bases, leaving 9 bases between the germline ends. The CDR3 has 12 amino acids. The CDR3: CASNKEHNEQFF. The CDR3 nucleotides are TGTGCCAGCAATAAGGAGCACAATGAGCAGTTCTTC.

The chain is built from TRBV30 and TRBJ1-2, with a possible D match to TRBD1 (5 bases). CDR3 length: 13 residues. Germline CDR1 is GTSNPN and CDR2 is SVGIG (reference sequence). The V end lost 3 bases, the J end lost 0 bases, and 8 bases lay between the germline ends. CDR3 loop: CAWSPGSNYGYTF. CDR3 in DNA: TGTGCCTGGAGCCCAGGGTCTAACTATGGCTACACCTTC.

The rearrangement uses TRBV28 and TRBJ1-5; 8 bases align to TRBD1. This CDR3 is 14 amino acids long. V lost 7 bases and J lost 4; bases outside the gene matches: 6. CDR1 MDHEN and CDR2 SYDVKM come from the germline V gene. CDR3 region: CASIIQGDNQPQHF. The CDR3 nucleotides are TGTGCCAGCATTATACAGGGGGATAATCAGCCCCAGCATTTT.

The CDR3 protein is CASSWLGGGRAIEQYF. Here the CDR3 DNA reads TGTGCCAGCAGTTGGCTTGGAGGCGGGAGGGCCATCGAGCAGTACTTC. The J gene is TRBJ2-7, the V gene TRBV6-7, with 9 bases lining up with TRBD2. TRBV6-7 is recorded as an ORF, its role being uncertain. Trimming took 4 bases from V and 6 from J; bases not matched to a gene: 13. The CDR3 sequence is 16 residues long.

The chain is built from TRBV5-1 and TRBJ2-1; 9 nucleotides match TRBD2. The CDR3 has 14 amino acids. Germline V CDR1 and CDR2: SGHRS, YFSETQ. The V segment lost 2 bases and the J segment 10 bases; nucleotides outside the gene matches: 7. As DNA, the CDR3 is TGCGCCAGCAGCTTCTTAGCGGGGGCAGGGGAGCAGTTCTTC. This encodes CASSFLAGAGEQFF.

The V call is TRBV5-6, the J call TRBJ1-2, with 11 bases that match TRBD1. Germline CDR1 is SGHDT and CDR2 is YYEEEE. With V trimmed by 4 bases and J by 6 bases, 8 bases remained unmatched. The CDR3 consists of 15 residues. CDR3 protein: CASSLTVGQGDGYTF. The DNA for the CDR3 is TGTGCCAGCAGCCTTACCGTGGGACAGGGGGATGGCTACACCTTC.

The chain couples TRBV4-3 to TRBJ1-4; 9 nucleotides match TRBD1. From germline, CDR1 is LGHNA and CDR2 YSLEER. With 0 bases clipped from V and 7 bases from J, the junction kept 18 bases outside the gene matches. This CDR3 has 20 amino acids. The CDR3 region has the DNA TGCGCCAGCAGCCAAGATCTTGAAGGGGACAGGGTGTCGAGGGCTGAAAAACTGTTTTTT. Translating gives CASSQDLEGDRVSRAEKLFF.

The J gene is TRBJ1-3, the V gene TRBV9; weak D call: TRBD1 (6 bases). The CDR3 has 16 residues. V was pared by 4 bases and J by 0 bases, with 14 bases between. Germline V lookup: CDR1 SGDLS, CDR2 YYNGEE. The CDR3 reads CASSLQDSHSGNTIYF. CDR3 nucleotides: TGTGCCAGCAGCCTCCAGGACAGTCACTCTGGAAACACCATATATTTT.

The chain joins TRBV7-8 to TRBJ2-1; 8 bases are a match to TRBD2. Germline V lookup: CDR1 SGHVS, CDR2 FQNEAQ. The junction had 8 bases not matched to a gene; V was cut back by 1 base and J by 15 bases. CDR3 length: 13 residues. The CDR3 sequence: CASSLELAGGAFF. In nucleotides, the CDR3 is TGTGCCAGCAGCTTAGAGTTGGCGGGGGGCGCGTTCTTC.

The chain joins TRBV24-1 to TRBJ2-1; maybe TRBD1 (7 bases). The length of the CDR3 is 14 residues. Germline loops: CDR1 KGHDR, CDR2 SFDVKD. The ends were cut back, 3 bases at V and 8 bases at J, with 13 bases in the middle. The CDR3 is CATSDRRGLDEQFF. The CDR3 DNA reads TGTGCCACCAGTGATAGGAGGGGGCTGGATGAGCAGTTCTTC.

The genes are TRBV2 and TRBJ1-5; a possible D gene is TRBD1 (5 bases). Deletions cut 6 bases from V and 4 bases from J, with 13 bases between. This CDR3 is 14 amino acids long. CDR1 and CDR2 from the germline V gene are SNHLY and FYNNEI. Here the CDR3 reads CASSPPDRNQPQHF. Here the CDR3 DNA reads TGTGCCAGCAGCCCCCCTGACAGAAATCAGCCCCAGCATTTT.

The rearrangement uses TRBV28 and TRBJ1-6; D gene ambiguous. Germline CDR1 reads MDHEN; CDR2 reads SYDVKM. This CDR3 comprises 13 residues. V lost 5 bases, J lost 12 bases, and 14 bases lay in between. This CDR3 is CASSVPRDRPLHF. The CDR3 DNA follows: TGTGCCAGCAGTGTACCCCGAGATCGACCCCTCCACTTT.

The chain recombines TRBV5-6 with TRBJ2-1, with D possibly TRBD1 on 5 matching bases. The CDR3 sequence is 14 residues long. Germline V gene data show CDR1 as SGHDT and CDR2 as YYEEEE. V was clipped by 4 bases and J by 3 bases, with 11 bases between them. CDR3 coding DNA: TGTGCCAGCAGCCAAAACAGGTTCTACAATGAGCAGTTCTTC. It translates to CASSQNRFYNEQFF.

CDR3 residues: CASSPASGRDTQYF. The CDR3 bases are TGTGCCAGCTCACCGGCTAGCGGGAGGGATACGCAGTATTTT. The V and J genes are TRBV18 and TRBJ2-3, with 11 bases identical to TRBD2. In germline, CDR1 is KGHSH, CDR2 LQKENI. With 3 bases clipped from V and 6 bases from J, the junction kept 2 bases outside the gene matches. This CDR3 contains 14 residues.

This clone appeared a single time. The genes are TRBV9 and TRBJ2-3, with unresolved D. CDR3 length: 16 residues. Between the trimmed V and J ends, which lost 0 bases and 0 bases, there was a span of 11 bases. CDR1 and CDR2 (germline): SGDLS, YYNGEE. This CDR3 reads CASSVAPLESTDTQYF. The CDR3 DNA sequence: TGTGCCAGCAGCGTAGCCCCATTAGAGAGCACAGATACGCAGTATTTT.

This chain connects TRBV11-2 to TRBJ2-7; D gene ambiguous. Per germline, CDR1 SGHAT and CDR2 FQNNGV. Trimming shortened V by 5 bases and J by 1 base, and 12 bases separated the two germline ends. The CDR3 covers 14 residues. CDR3 sequence reads: CASSTESISYEQYF. Here the CDR3 DNA reads TGTGCCAGCAGCACAGAGAGTATATCCTACGAGCAGTACTTC. Using reference TRBV11-2 and TRBJ2-7 for the parts outside the CDR3, the full variable domain is EAGVAQSPRYKIIEKRQSVAFWCNPISGHATLYWYQQILGQGPKLLIQFQNNGVVDDSQLPKDRFSAERLKGVDSTLKIQPAKLEDSAVYLCASSTESISYEQYFGPGTRLTVT.